The source of this T cell receptor (beta chain) is a study of T-cell reconstitution after alpha-beta-depleted transplantation in children. This clonotype occurred many times. Unique molecular identifiers were incorporated into the prepared TCRbeta library. TCRdb analysed the PCR reads with MiXCR anew, one entry per CDR3 protein. Among around 380,000 distinct CDR3 sequences listed, about 11% were seen once. Here the sequenced sample was PBMCs from the stem cell graft donor, taken from the stem cell graft. This receptor was identified in a human donor who donated a stem cell graft to a child with acute myeloid leukemia.

CDR3 bases: TGTGCCAGCAGCTTTGGAAGTTTATACGAGCAGTACGTC. It is translated as CASSFGSLYEQYV. This chain links TRBV5-5 with TRBJ2-7; no definite D call. The CDR3 consists of 13 residues. Germline V CDR1 and CDR2: SGHKS, YYEKEE (reference sequence). Between the trimmed V and J ends, which lost 2 bases and 4 bases, there was a span of 10 bases.